These T cell receptor beta chains were read from a single sample in a study of T-cell memory formation after mild COVID-19. MiXCR, run by TCRdb on the 5' RACE reads, gives a single entry per CDR3 protein. The repertoire includes 190,000 or so distinct CDR3 sequences, 20% to 25% of them detected once, and more than 20% sits in the top ten. Sequencing used PBMCs or a T cell subset sorted from them (not recorded which). Every receptor here comes from an adult woman who had mild COVID-19 (a few samples of this study predate the infection). Cell type and time point are not known. Each CDR3 is given with its conserved first and last residue. The order of the fields is J gene, V gene, D gene, clone size, CDR3 protein, CDR3 DNA. D genes are given only for firm matches. Where a row states a size, it is once, few, many or the class of an expanded clone; other rows omit it.

TRBJ2-7 TRBV29-1 TRBD2 . CSVELAERPILGEQYF TGCAGCGTTGAGCTAGCGGAGCGACCTATCTTGGGGGAGCAGTACTTC
TRBJ2-3 TRBV12-3/TRBV12-4 TRBD2 . CASSPADGTTSTDTQYF TGTGCCAGCAGTCCAGCAGACGGGACTACTAGCACAGATACGCAGTATTTT
TRBJ1-5 TRBV4-1 . . CASSQEVGLNNQPQHF TGCGCCAGCAGCCAAGAGGTGGGGCTTAACAATCAGCCCCAGCATTTT
TRBJ2-5 TRBV7-7 TRBD2 . CASSRRTRGGETQYF TGTGCCAGCAGCCGCAGGACTAGGGGAGGGGAGACCCAGTACTTC
TRBJ1-4 TRBV7-9 . few CASSTNGRFNEKLFF TGTGCCAGCAGCACTAATGGGCGGTTTAATGAAAAACTGTTTTTT
TRBJ1-3 TRBV9 . . CASSSSTVAGNTIYF TGTGCCAGCAGCTCCTCGACGGTCGCTGGAAACACCATATATTTT
TRBJ2-2 TRBV10-3 . few CAISLNRTGELFF TGTGCCATCAGTCTCAATCGCACCGGGGAGCTGTTTTTT
TRBJ2-1 TRBV5-6 TRBD2 . CASSLYLGGSYNEQFF TGTGCCAGCAGCCTGTACCTCGGCGGGAGCTACAATGAGCAGTTCTTC
TRBJ2-1 TRBV20-1 TRBD2 few CSARDLAGASYNEQFF TGCAGTGCTAGAGATCTAGCGGGTGCCTCCTACAATGAGCAGTTCTTC
TRBJ2-3 TRBV5-1 TRBD2 . CASTFLAGGGADTQYF TGCGCCAGCACCTTCCTAGCGGGAGGAGGAGCAGATACGCAGTATTTT
TRBJ2-1 TRBV4-3 . . CASSQARGNEQFF TGCGCCAGCAGCCAAGCGCGGGGAAATGAGCAGTTCTTC
TRBJ2-7 TRBV27 TRBD1 . CASSSYPGQGYEQYF TGTGCCAGCAGTTCCTATCCGGGACAGGGCTACGAGCAGTACTTC
TRBJ2-7 TRBV13 TRBD2 few CASSPGLAGGPYHEQYF TGTGCCAGCAGCCCCGGACTAGCGGGAGGGCCTTATCACGAGCAGTACTTC
TRBJ2-5 TRBV7-8 TRBD2 few CASSLRLAGGPGKTQYF TGTGCCAGCAGCCTTAGACTAGCGGGAGGGCCGGGGAAGACCCAGTACTTC
TRBJ2-1 TRBV7-9 TRBD1 . CASSSGTGDDEQFF TGTGCCAGCAGCTCCGGGACAGGGGACGATGAGCAGTTCTTC
TRBJ2-2 TRBV6-5 TRBD2 . CASSYGGGATGELFF TGTGCCAGCAGTTACGGGGGAGGGGCGACCGGGGAGCTGTTTTTT
TRBJ2-7 TRBV18 . . CASSPVVEVGPPYEQYF TGTGCCAGCTCACCCGTGGTTGAAGTAGGGCCGCCCTACGAGCAGTACTTC
TRBJ2-7 TRBV29-1 . few CSAQLTVTYEQYF TGCAGCGCCCAATTGACAGTTACCTACGAGCAGTACTTC
TRBJ2-1 TRBV20-1 TRBD2 few CSARGGGPYNEQFF TGCAGTGCCAGGGGCGGGGGGCCCTACAATGAGCAGTTCTTC
TRBJ2-5 TRBV7-9 TRBD2 few CASSPRERETQYF TGTGCCAGCAGCCCGCGGGAGAGAGAGACCCAGTACTTC
TRBJ2-7 TRBV9 TRBD2 . CASSGSGGAGEQYF TGTGCCAGCAGCGGGTCGGGAGGAGCTGGGGAGCAGTACTTC
TRBJ2-7 TRBV9 . . CASSVQSGEQYF TGTGCCAGCAGCGTCCAGTCGGGCGAGCAGTACTTC
TRBJ2-3 TRBV7-6 TRBD1 . CASSSTGQGEDTQYF TGTGCCAGCAGCTCCACGGGACAGGGGGAAGATACGCAGTATTTT
TRBJ2-5 TRBV13 . . CASSLGGGQETQYF TGTGCCAGCAGCTTAGGAGGGGGCCAAGAGACCCAGTACTTC
TRBJ2-7 TRBV13 TRBD2 . CASSLRGDRPYEQYF TGTGCCAGCAGCTTACGGGGGGACCGACCCTACGAGCAGTACTTC
TRBJ2-7 TRBV6-2/TRBV6-3 TRBD1 . CASSLDRGMEQYF TGTGCCAGCAGTTTGGACAGGGGAATGGAGCAGTACTTC
TRBJ2-7 TRBV5-6 TRBD1 . CASSFGTGAYEQYF TGTGCCAGCAGCTTCGGGACAGGCGCCTACGAGCAGTACTTC
TRBJ1-1 TRBV6-6 . few CASSYTNMNTEAFF TGTGCCAGCAGTTACACGAATATGAACACTGAAGCTTTCTTT